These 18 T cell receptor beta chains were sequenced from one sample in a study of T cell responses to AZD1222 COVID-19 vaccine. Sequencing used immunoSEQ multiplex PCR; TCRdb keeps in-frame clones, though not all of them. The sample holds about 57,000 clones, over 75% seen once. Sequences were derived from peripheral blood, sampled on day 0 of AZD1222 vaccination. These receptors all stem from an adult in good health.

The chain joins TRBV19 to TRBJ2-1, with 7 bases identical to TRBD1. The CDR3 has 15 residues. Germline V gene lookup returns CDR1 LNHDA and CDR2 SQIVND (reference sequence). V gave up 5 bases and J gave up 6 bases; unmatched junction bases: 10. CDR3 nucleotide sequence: TGTGCCAGTAGTCCCTCCGGACAGGCGTTCAATGAGCAGTTCTTC. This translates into CASSPSGQAFNEQFF. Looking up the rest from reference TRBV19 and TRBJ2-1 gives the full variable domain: DGGITQSPKYLFRKEGQNVTLSCEQNLNHDAMYWYRQDPGQGLRLIYYSQIVNDFQKGDIAEGYSVSREKKESFPLTVTSAQKNPTAFYLCASSPSGQAFNEQFFGPGTRLTVL.

CDR3 in amino acids: CASSTSTGASEAFF. The CDR3 nucleotides read TGCGCCAGCAGCACCTCGACAGGGGCTTCTGAAGCTTTCTTT. The chain employs TRBV5-1 and TRBJ1-1; 8 bases are a match to TRBD1. This CDR3 has 14 residues. Per the germline V gene, CDR1 is SGHRS and CDR2 is YFSETQ. The junction had 8 bases not matched to a gene; V was cut back by 4 bases and J by 6 bases. The whole variable domain, filled in from reference TRBV5-1 and TRBJ1-1, reads KAGVTQTPRYLIKTRGQQVTLSCSPISGHRSVSWYQQTPGQGLQFLFEYFSETQRNKGNFPGRFSGRQFSNSRSEMNVSTLELGDSALYLCASSTSTGASEAFFGQGTRLTVV.

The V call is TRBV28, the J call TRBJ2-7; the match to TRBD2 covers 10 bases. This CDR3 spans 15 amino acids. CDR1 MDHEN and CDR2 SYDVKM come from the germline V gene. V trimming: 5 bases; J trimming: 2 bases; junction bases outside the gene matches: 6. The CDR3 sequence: CASSRGLAATYEQYF. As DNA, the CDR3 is TGTGCCAGCAGTAGAGGACTAGCGGCCACCTACGAGCAGTACTTC.

The DNA of the CDR3 is TGTGCCAGCAGTTACTCGCGGGACAGGGCCTACGAGCAGTACTTC. Protein: CASSYSRDRAYEQYF. V is TRBV6-5 and J is TRBJ2-7, with 9 bases aligning to TRBD1. The CDR3 contains 15 residues. The V gene end was trimmed by 0 bases and the J gene end by 2 bases; junction bases not matched to a gene: 2. The V gene's germline CDR1 is MNHEY and CDR2 SVGAGI.

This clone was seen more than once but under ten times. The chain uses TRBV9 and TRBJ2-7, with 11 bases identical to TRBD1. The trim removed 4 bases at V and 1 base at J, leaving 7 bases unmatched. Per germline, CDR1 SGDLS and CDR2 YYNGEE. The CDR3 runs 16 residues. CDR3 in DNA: TGTGCCAGCAGCCCCCAGGGACAGGGGGTTTCCTACGAGCAGTACTTC. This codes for CASSPQGQGVSYEQYF.

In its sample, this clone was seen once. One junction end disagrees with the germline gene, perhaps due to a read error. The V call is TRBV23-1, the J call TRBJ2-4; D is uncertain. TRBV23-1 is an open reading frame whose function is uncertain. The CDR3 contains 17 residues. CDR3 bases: TGCGCCAGCAGTCAATCGCACCAACCTACCCCCAATAACATTCAGTACTTC. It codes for CASSQSHQPTPNNIQYF.

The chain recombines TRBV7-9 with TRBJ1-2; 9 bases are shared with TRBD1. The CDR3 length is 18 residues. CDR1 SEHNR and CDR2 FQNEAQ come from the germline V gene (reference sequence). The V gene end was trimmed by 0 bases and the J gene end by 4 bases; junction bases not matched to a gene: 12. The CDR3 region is CASSLAAGSGTGFYGYTF. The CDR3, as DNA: TGTGCCAGCAGCTTAGCTGCGGGTTCCGGGACAGGGTTCTATGGCTACACCTTC. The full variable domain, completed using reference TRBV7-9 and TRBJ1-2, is DTGVSQNPRHKITKRGQNVTFRCDPISEHNRLYWYRQTLGQGPEFLTYFQNEAQLEKSRLLSDRFSAERPKGSFSTLEIQRTEQGDSAMYLCASSLAAGSGTGFYGYTFGSGTRLTVV.

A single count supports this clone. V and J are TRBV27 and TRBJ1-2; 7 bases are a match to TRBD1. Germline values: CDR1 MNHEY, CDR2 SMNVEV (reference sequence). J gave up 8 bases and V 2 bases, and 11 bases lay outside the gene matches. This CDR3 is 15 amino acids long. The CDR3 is CASSLTPPDRRGYTF. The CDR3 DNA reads TGTGCCAGCAGTTTAACCCCTCCGGACAGGCGGGGCTACACCTTC.

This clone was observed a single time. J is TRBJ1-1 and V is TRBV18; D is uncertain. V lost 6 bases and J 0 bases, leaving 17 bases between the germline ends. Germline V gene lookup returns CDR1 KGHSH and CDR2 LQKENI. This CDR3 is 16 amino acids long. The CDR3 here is CASSRAAGNVNTEAFF. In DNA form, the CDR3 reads TGTGCCAGCTCGAGGGCTGCGGGGAATGTGAACACTGAAGCTTTCTTT.

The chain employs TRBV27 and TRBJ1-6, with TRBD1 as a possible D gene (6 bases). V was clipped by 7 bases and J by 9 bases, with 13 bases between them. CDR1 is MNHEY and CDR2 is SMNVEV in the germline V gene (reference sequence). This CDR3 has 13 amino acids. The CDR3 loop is CASKTGWGSPLHF. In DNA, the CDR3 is TGTGCCAGCAAAACAGGGTGGGGTTCACCCCTCCACTTT.

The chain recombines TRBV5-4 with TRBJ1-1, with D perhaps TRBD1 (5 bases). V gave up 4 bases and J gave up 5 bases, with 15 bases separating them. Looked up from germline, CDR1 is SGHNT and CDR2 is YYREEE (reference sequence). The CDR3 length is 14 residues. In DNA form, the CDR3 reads TGTGCCAGCAGCCAAGACAGTAGAACAACTGAAGCTTTCTTT. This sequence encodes CASSQDSRTTEAFF. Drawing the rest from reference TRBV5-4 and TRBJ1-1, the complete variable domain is ETGVTQSPTHLIKTRGQQVTLRCSSQSGHNTVSWYQQALGQGPQFIFQYYREEENGRGNFPPRFSGLQFPNYSSELNVNALELDDSALYLCASSQDSRTTEAFFGQGTRLTVV.

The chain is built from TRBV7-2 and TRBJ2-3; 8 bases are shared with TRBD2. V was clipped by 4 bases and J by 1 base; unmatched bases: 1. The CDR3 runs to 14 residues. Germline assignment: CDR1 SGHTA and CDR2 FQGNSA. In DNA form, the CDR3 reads TGTGCCAGCAGCTGGACTAGCCGCACAGATACGCAGTATTTT. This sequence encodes CASSWTSRTDTQYF.

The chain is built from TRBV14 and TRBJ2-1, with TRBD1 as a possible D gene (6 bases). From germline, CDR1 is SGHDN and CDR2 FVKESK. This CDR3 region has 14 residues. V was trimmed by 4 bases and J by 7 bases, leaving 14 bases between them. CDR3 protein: CASSLWAGVNEQFF. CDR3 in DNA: TGTGCCAGCAGCCTCTGGGCAGGGGTTAATGAGCAGTTCTTC.

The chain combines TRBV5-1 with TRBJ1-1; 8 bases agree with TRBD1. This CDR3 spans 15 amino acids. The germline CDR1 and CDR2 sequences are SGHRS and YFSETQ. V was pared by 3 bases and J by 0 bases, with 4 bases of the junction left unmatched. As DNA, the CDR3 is TGCGCCAGCAGCTCGAGGGGACAGGTGAACACTGAAGCTTTCTTT. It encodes CASSSRGQVNTEAFF.

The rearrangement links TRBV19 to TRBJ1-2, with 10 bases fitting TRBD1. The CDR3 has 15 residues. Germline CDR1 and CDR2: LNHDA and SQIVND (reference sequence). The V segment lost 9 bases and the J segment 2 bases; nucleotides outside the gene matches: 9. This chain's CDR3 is CASRRPGQGNYGYTF. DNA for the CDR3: TGTGCCAGCCGTCGACCGGGACAGGGGAACTATGGCTACACCTTC.

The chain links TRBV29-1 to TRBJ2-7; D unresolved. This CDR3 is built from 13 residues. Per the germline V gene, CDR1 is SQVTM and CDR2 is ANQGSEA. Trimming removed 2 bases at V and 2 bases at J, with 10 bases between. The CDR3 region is CSVEKGSTYEQYF. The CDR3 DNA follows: TGCAGCGTTGAAAAGGGAAGTACCTACGAGCAGTACTTC.

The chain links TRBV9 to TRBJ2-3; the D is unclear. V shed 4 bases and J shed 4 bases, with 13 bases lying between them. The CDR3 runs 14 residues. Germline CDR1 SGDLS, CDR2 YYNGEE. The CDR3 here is CASSLKLGADTQYF. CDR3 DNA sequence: TGTGCCAGCAGCCTTAAACTTGGGGCAGATACGCAGTATTTT.

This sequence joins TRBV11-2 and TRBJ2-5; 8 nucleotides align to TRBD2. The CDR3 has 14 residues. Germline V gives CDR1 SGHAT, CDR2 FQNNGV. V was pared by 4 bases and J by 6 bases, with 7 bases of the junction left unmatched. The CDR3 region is CASSSGGRGQTQYF. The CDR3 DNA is TGTGCCAGCAGCTCGGGGGGGCGGGGACAGACCCAGTACTTC.